The clone carrying this TCR beta chain was recorded many times. What it binds is not known. This sample stems from a study of T cells after yellow fever vaccination. Study observations and caveats: In post-booster samples, most primary-vaccination clones reappeared (just under 97% CD4, about 90% CD8). By day 5 rather than day 15, the secondary response had peaked, though it was weaker. Relatively few clonotypes were ones that appeared in both CD4 and CD8 compartments.

Via MiXCR, TCRdb re-called the 5' RACE reads, giving one row per CDR3 protein. The sample contains about 120,000 distinct CDR3 sequences, about 7.8% of which appear only once. CDR1 and CDR2 from the germline V gene are SGDLS and YYNGEE. There are 17 residues in the CDR3. Trimming took 4 bases from V and 0 from J; bases not matched to a gene: 7. Sequences were derived from CD4+ T cells sorted from PBMCs, sampled around 45 days after the first yellow fever vaccination. This receptor was identified in a man between 18 and 35 years old who received the YFV17D yellow fever vaccine. V and J are TRBV9 and TRBJ2-2; 9 nucleotides agree with TRBD1. CDR3 nucleotides: TGTGCCAGCAGCCGAAGGGGACAGGGTGCGAACACCGGGGAGCTGTTTTTT. This encodes CASSRRGQGANTGELFF.